A selection of T cell receptor beta chains follows, all from one sample in a study of metastatic and nonmetastatic thyroid tumors. TCRdb re-analyzed the PCR reads through MiXCR. The table includes 64,000 or so clones, about 16% detected once. Sequenced material: blood. The receptor source for this set is a male donor with papillary thyroid cancer or a benign thyroid nodule (not recorded which). Some clones in this sample may be carry-over from other donors' samples. Each CDR3 is given with its conserved first and last residue. The order of the fields is D gene, clone size, V gene, J gene, CDR3 protein, CDR3 DNA. The D gene is left open where the match is weak. Size tells how often a clone was seen (once, few, many) or the class of an expanded clone, and some rows leave it out.

D: TRBD1
size: many
V: TRBV14
J: TRBJ2-5
CDR3: CASSQGWTGRETQYF
DNA: TGTGCCAGCAGCCAAGGGTGGACAGGTCGGGAGACCCAGTACTTC

D: .
size: many
V: TRBV20-1
J: TRBJ1-5
CDR3: CSATDGLNQPQHF
DNA: TGCAGTGCTACCGACGGACTCAATCAGCCCCAGCATTTT

D: .
size: .
V: TRBV5-6
J: TRBJ2-5
CDR3: CASSLLVDSRETQYF
DNA: TGTGCCAGCAGCTTGTTAGTCGACTCCCGGGAGACCCAGTACTTC

D: TRBD2
size: .
V: TRBV6-2/TRBV6-3
J: TRBJ2-2
CDR3: CASSPGTSGDVNTWGLFF
DNA: TGTGCCAGCAGCCCCGGGACTAGCGGAGACGTGAACACCTGGGGGCTGTTTTTT

D: TRBD2
size: many
V: TRBV16
J: TRBJ2-2
CDR3: CASSRNTGTSGTGELFF
DNA: TGTGCCAGCAGCCGAAATACCGGGACTAGCGGCACCGGGGAGCTGTTTTTT

D: .
size: many
V: TRBV6-1
J: TRBJ2-3
CDR3: CASSERGPLSTDTQYF
DNA: TGTGCCAGCAGTGAAAGGGGACCTCTTAGCACAGATACGCAGTATTTT

D: .
size: many
V: TRBV12-3/TRBV12-4
J: TRBJ1-1
CDR3: CASTSPYAVLGGAFF
DNA: TGTGCCAGCACCTCCCCCTATGCAGTCCTCGGGGGGGCTTTCTTT

D: .
size: many
V: TRBV20-1
J: TRBJ1-5
CDR3: CSARSANNQPQHF
DNA: TGCAGTGCTAGGTCGGCAAACAATCAGCCCCAGCATTTT

D: TRBD2
size: .
V: TRBV7-8
J: TRBJ2-3
CDR3: CASRPTSAALLQYF
DNA: TGTGCCAGCAGACCGACTAGCGCGGCCCTCCTGCAGTATTTT

D: .
size: many
V: TRBV6-2/TRBV6-3
J: TRBJ1-1
CDR3: CASSYRPNTEAFF
DNA: TGTGCCAGCAGTTACCGTCCGAACACTGAAGCTTTCTTT

D: TRBD1
size: many
V: TRBV2
J: TRBJ2-1
CDR3: CASRNDRGRASVSYNEQFF
DNA: TGTGCCAGCAGGAACGACAGGGGGCGCGCTTCGGTCTCCTACAATGAGCAGTTCTTC

D: .
size: many
V: TRBV11-2
J: TRBJ2-5
CDR3: CASSGEGGGKQETQYF
DNA: TGTGCCAGCAGCGGAGAGGGCGGCGGCAAACAAGAGACCCAGTACTTC

D: .
size: many
V: TRBV6-4
J: TRBJ2-2
CDR3: CASSGGNTGELFF
DNA: TGTGCCAGCAGTGGAGGAAACACCGGGGAGCTGTTTTTT

D: .
size: many
V: TRBV12-3/TRBV12-4
J: TRBJ1-2
CDR3: CASTTTGADYGYTF
DNA: TGTGCCAGCACAACGACAGGCGCGGACTATGGCTACACCTTC

D: .
size: .
V: TRBV13
J: TRBJ1-1
CDR3: CASSLGQGAFF
DNA: TGTGCCAGCAGCTTAGGCCAGGGAGCTTTCTTT

D: .
size: many
V: TRBV3-1
J: TRBJ1-5
CDR3: CASSQTDANQPQHF
DNA: TGTGCCAGCAGCCAAACGGACGCCAATCAGCCCCAGCATTTT